This passage covers 10 T cell receptor beta chains from one sample sequenced in a study of T-cell memory formation after mild COVID-19. TCRdb called the 5' RACE reads again in MiXCR, with one record for every CDR3 protein. The sample records about 470,000 distinct CDR3 sequences, about 20% being singletons. Input material: PBMCs or a T cell subset sorted from them (not recorded which). These receptors came from an adult woman who had mild COVID-19 (a few samples of this study predate the infection). Cell type and time point are not known.

CDR3 sequence: CASSLDFSPTTSGNTIYF. CDR3 nucleotide sequence: TGTGCCAGCAGCTTAGATTTTTCTCCTACAACCTCTGGAAACACCATATATTTT. J is TRBJ1-3 and V is TRBV7-9; no firm D call. The CDR3 runs 18 residues. V lost 1 base to trimming and J lost 0 bases, with 16 bases between them. Germline-derived CDR1 and CDR2 are SEHNR and FQNEAQ (reference sequence). The variable domain in full, with the rest retrieved from reference TRBV7-9 and TRBJ1-3, is DTGVSQNPRHKITKRGQNVTFRCDPISEHNRLYWYRQTLGQGPEFLTYFQNEAQLEKSRLLSDRFSAERPKGSFSTLEIQRTEQGDSAMYLCASSLDFSPTTSGNTIYFGEGSWLTVV.

This clonotype was observed a few times. The chain employs TRBV6-6 and TRBJ1-5; 8 nucleotides align to TRBD1. This CDR3 is built from 18 residues. V was pared by 4 bases and J by 6 bases, with 17 bases of the junction left unmatched. Germline V CDR1 and CDR2: MNHNY, SVGAGI (reference sequence). The DNA for the CDR3 is TGTGCCAGCAGTTCGGAGACAGGGGTCTTTAGGGCGAGTCAGCCCCAGCATTTT. Protein: CASSSETGVFRASQPQHF.

This clonotype was recorded a few times. The chain combines TRBV20-1 with TRBJ2-7; no clear D. Germline V CDR1 and CDR2: DFQATT, SNEGSKA (reference sequence). Trimming shortened V by 5 bases and J by 5 bases, and 13 bases separated the two germline ends. The CDR3 extends over 12 amino acids. This chain's CDR3 is CSAARADNEQYF. As DNA, the CDR3 is TGCAGTGCTGCTCGAGCCGATAACGAGCAGTACTTC.

This clonotype was counted at least ten times. J is TRBJ1-6 and V is TRBV5-1, with 8 positions matching TRBD1. V gave up 4 bases and J gave up 8 bases; unmatched junction bases: 8. CDR1 and CDR2 from the germline V gene are SGHRS and YFSETQ. The CDR3 is 15 residues long. The CDR3 loop reads CASSLLQGADSPLHF. Written as DNA, the CDR3 is TGCGCCAGCAGCCTACTCCAGGGGGCCGATTCACCCCTCCACTTT.

The chain joins TRBV6-2 or TRBV6-3 to TRBJ2-1; the match to TRBD2 covers 12 bases. This CDR3 is built from 17 residues. V was pared by 6 bases and J by 8 bases, with 14 bases of the junction left unmatched. CDR1 is MNHEY, CDR2 SVGEGT, per germline. As DNA, the CDR3 is TGTGCCAGCAGCCTACTAGCGGGAGGCACTCTATGGGATGAGCAGTTCTTC. Residues: CASSLLAGGTLWDEQFF.

This chain links TRBV19 with TRBJ2-2; 15 nucleotides agree with TRBD2. V gave up 7 bases and J gave up 6 bases; unmatched junction bases: 6. Germline loops: CDR1 LNHDA, CDR2 SQIVND (reference sequence). This CDR3 contains 16 residues. In DNA form, the CDR3 reads TGTGCCAGTACCCGGGGACTAGCGGGAGGTGCCGGGGAGCTGTTTTTT. Amino acids: CASTRGLAGGAGELFF.

This clonotype was counted a few times. CDR3 coding DNA: TGCGCCAGCAGCCGATCGGACGTGAACACTGAAGCTTTCTTT. It yields the protein CASSRSDVNTEAFF. The V call is TRBV4-1, the J call TRBJ1-1, with D uncertain. Germline CDR1 is MGHRA and CDR2 is YSYEKL. The CDR3 has 14 amino acids. V was pared by 4 bases and J by 0 bases, with 9 bases between.

The chain recombines TRBV6-1 with TRBJ2-3, with a weak D call TRBD1 (6 bases). The CDR3 totals 13 residues. CDR1 is MNHNS, CDR2 SASEGT, per germline. V lost 10 bases to trimming and J lost 0 bases, with 11 bases between them. CDR3 amino acids: CATGQISTDTQYF. CDR3 DNA sequence: TGTGCCACCGGACAGATTAGCACAGATACGCAGTATTTT.

This clonotype turned up a few times. This chain uses TRBV4-2 with TRBJ2-2; TRBD2 matches at 10 bases. This CDR3 has 18 amino acids. V trimming: 4 bases; J trimming: 0 bases; junction bases outside the gene matches: 8. The germline V gene encodes CDR1 LGHNA and CDR2 YNFKEQ. This CDR3 reads CASSRSSGRVPNTGELFF. CDR3 in DNA: TGTGCCAGCAGCCGTTCCAGCGGGAGGGTCCCGAACACCGGGGAGCTGTTTTTT.

In this sample, this clonotype turned up a few times. V is TRBV2 and J is TRBJ1-2, with a possible D match to TRBD1 (6 bases). From germline, CDR1 is SNHLY and CDR2 FYNNEI. The CDR3 spans 14 residues. Between the trimmed V and J ends, which lost 5 bases and 8 bases, there was a span of 18 bases. Written as DNA, the CDR3 is TGTGCCAGCAGTATAGACAGGAGCACTCGGGGCTACACCTTC. Amino acids: CASSIDRSTRGYTF.